This T cell receptor (beta chain) was profiled in a study of human T cells and chemical hapten exposure. Across the study: Slight differences in pooled library volume were the main source of varying TCR yields across samples. General study points: TCRs at high frequency, those above 1 in 1000, did not change with DPC sensitization.

As to time point: healthy volunteer bleed at 2 weeks. Researchers extracted total RNA from unfractionated whole blood. This clonotype appeared many times. Its cognate antigen is unknown. The library attached unique molecular identifiers to individual cDNA molecules. Original processing notes: Per sample, the median was about 88,000 TCRs, with values from around 25,000 to 690,000. Each CDR3 protein is one row after TCRdb ran MiXCR on the RACE reads. None of the V and J calls come from the authors' own analysis; TCRdb made them. The sample lists roughly 120,000 distinct CDR3 sequences, approximately 9.1% occurring once. V lost 4 bases to trimming and J lost 4 bases, with 13 bases between them. The germline CDR1 and CDR2 sequences are MDHEN and SYDVKM. The CDR3 covers 14 residues.

The J gene is TRBJ1-2, the V gene TRBV28; D might be TRBD1 (6 bases). The sequenced sample was whole blood. The TCR sequence derives from a male donor in good health. Some clones in this sample may be carry-over from other donors' samples. The CDR3 here is CASSSGQGIYGYTF. The CDR3 DNA reads as TGTGCCAGCAGTTCCGGGCAGGGGATCTATGGCTACACCTTC.